Each of the 11 T cell receptor beta chains below was sequenced from the same sample in a study of cytomegalovirus exposure and HLA in healthy donors (dated by TCRdb to 2017 to 2019). Preparation of the library involved the immunoSEQ multiplex PCR assay. For the multiplex PCR, a mixture combining 60 forward primers for TCR Vbeta segments and 13 reverse primers for TCR Jbeta segments was used. TCRdb obtained this table from immuneACCESS and retained in-frame rearrangements with V and J assigned. These tables miss some clones; where compared with another copy, unresolved V genes account for less than half of the shortfall, and the remainder is unexplained. Recorded for this sample are over 120,000 clones; roughly 80% of them occurred a single time. The biggest ten clones account for approximately 2.9% of the sample. The sequenced sample was PBMCs. The receptors shown here come from a woman aged 25 to 45 in good health and CMV-seronegative.

The chain uses TRBV10-1 and TRBJ1-2, with no clear D. Trimming took off 7 bases at V and 7 bases at J, with 19 bases between the two ends. This CDR3 has 14 amino acids. Germline CDR1 WNHNN, CDR2 SYGVQD (reference sequence). The CDR3: CASNAERLSFGYTF. CDR3 in DNA: TGCGCCAGCAATGCTGAGAGATTAAGCTTTGGCTACACCTTC.

The rearrangement links TRBV7-3 to TRBJ2-3; tentative D call: TRBD2 (5 bases). V dropped 5 bases and J dropped 1 base, with 7 bases sitting between them. The V gene's germline CDR1 is SGHTA and CDR2 FQGTGA. The CDR3 runs to 13 residues. The DNA of the CDR3 is TGTGCCAGCAGCGGAGGAGGCACAGATACGCAGTATTTT. Translation: CASSGGGTDTQYF.

Turning to this clone: Other DNA sequences in the same sample also yield this CDR3. The chain uses TRBV27 and TRBJ1-2; 11 bases map to TRBD1. CDR1 is MNHEY, CDR2 SMNVEV, per germline (reference sequence). V shed 4 bases and J 7 bases; nucleotides not matched to a gene: 5. The CDR3 sequence is 14 residues long. The CDR3 DNA sequence: TGTGCCAGCAGTTCCCCGGGGACAGGGGGTGGCTACACCTTC. The encoded protein is CASSSPGTGGGYTF.

About this clone: Compared with germline, one end of the junction differs, possibly owing to a read error. The genes are TRBV7-9 and TRBJ2-3; D is ambiguous. The germline CDR1 and CDR2 sequences are SEHNR and FQNEAQ (reference sequence). This CDR3 has 17 residues. CDR3 DNA: TGTTCCAGCAGCTTACGGTTATCAGGTTTCGGCACAGATACGCAGTATTTT. This gives the protein CSSSLRLSGFGTDTQYF.

V is TRBV5-1 and J is TRBJ2-1; 8 bases are a match to TRBD1. The CDR3 totals 14 residues. The V and J ends lost 3 bases and 4 bases, in that order; junction bases with no gene match: 3. From germline, CDR1 is SGHRS and CDR2 YFSETQ. Here the CDR3 reads CASSSGTGYNEQFF. The CDR3 DNA reads as TGCGCCAGCAGCTCTGGGACAGGATACAATGAGCAGTTCTTC.

The chain combines TRBV7-2 with TRBJ2-7; TRBD2 is a possible D gene (5 bases). V was trimmed by 5 bases and J by 1 base, leaving 15 bases between them. Germline V gene lookup returns CDR1 SGHTA and CDR2 FQGNSA. The CDR3 sequence is 15 residues long. CDR3 nucleotides: TGTGCCAGCAGCCCCCTGCGGGTCCCTTCCTACGAGCAGTACTTC. It encodes CASSPLRVPSYEQYF.

The V call is TRBV9, the J call TRBJ2-2; 9 bases are a match to TRBD1. Germline loops: CDR1 SGDLS, CDR2 YYNGEE. This CDR3 has 15 residues. The V and J ends lost 4 bases and 5 bases, in that order; junction bases with no gene match: 6. The CDR3: CASSKRTGETGELFF. In nucleotides, the CDR3 is TGTGCCAGCAGCAAACGGACAGGGGAGACCGGGGAGCTGTTTTTT. Complete variable domain (other parts from reference TRBV9 and TRBJ2-2): DSGVTQTPKHLITATGQRVTLRCSPRSGDLSVYWYQQSLDQGLQFLIQYYNGEERAKGNILERFSAQQFPDLHSELNLSSLELGDSALYFCASSKRTGETGELFFGEGSRLTVL.

V gene TRBV6-4 combines with J gene TRBJ2-2, with D possibly being TRBD2 (5 bases). The CDR3 is 14 amino acids. V was trimmed by 0 bases and J by 4 bases, leaving 6 bases between them. The germline V gene encodes CDR1 MRHNA and CDR2 SNTAGT. CDR3 amino acids: CASSDSRGTGELFF. The CDR3, as DNA: TGTGCCAGCAGTGACTCACGGGGCACCGGGGAGCTGTTTTTT.

Points on this clone: An end of the junction differs from the germline gene, which may be a read error. V gene TRBV7-9 combines with J gene TRBJ2-7; no definite D call. The CDR3 runs 12 residues. Germline CDR1 is SEHNR and CDR2 is FQNEAQ (reference sequence). The chain's CDR3 is CSSSLDTWEQYF. As DNA, the CDR3 is TGTTCCAGCAGCTTAGATACTTGGGAGCAGTACTTC. The entire variable domain, with the rest obtained from reference TRBV7-9 and TRBJ2-7, is as follows: DTGVSQNPRHKITKRGQNVTFRCDPISEHNRLYWYRQTLGQGPEFLTYFQNEAQLEKSRLLSDRFSAERPKGSFSTLEIQRTEQGDSAMYLCSSSLDTWEQYFGPGTRLTVT.

The CDR3 DNA reads as TGTGCCAGCAGAGAAACGGGACAGGGGGAGAGAAAGCAGTTCTTC. Protein product: CASRETGQGERKQFF. The chain carries TRBV7-8 and TRBJ2-1, with TRBD1 matching 11 bases. The V gene end was trimmed by 6 bases and the J gene end by 11 bases; junction bases not matched to a gene: 12. CDR1 and CDR2 from the germline V gene are SGHVS and FQNEAQ. The CDR3 length is 15 residues.

This chain connects TRBV18 to TRBJ2-7; 9 bases are shared with TRBD2. CDR1 is KGHSH and CDR2 is LQKENI in the germline V gene. This CDR3 region has 15 residues. Trimming took 3 bases from V and 0 from J; bases not matched to a gene: 3. The CDR3 spells CASSPGRGGSYEQYF. The CDR3 DNA sequence: TGTGCCAGCTCACCCGGGCGGGGGGGCTCCTACGAGCAGTACTTC.